Shown below are 29 T cell receptor beta chains from a single sample sequenced in a study of cytomegalovirus exposure and HLA in healthy donors. Both 60 Vbeta primers and 13 Jbeta primers went into the PCR. Clones were sequenced by immunoSEQ multiplex PCR, and TCRdb holds only the in-frame ones, with some missing. The sample consists of fewer than 200,000 clones, almost 80% of them appearing once. Material: PBMCs. These receptors were obtained from a man aged 40-55 years in good health and CMV-seropositive.

V and J are TRBV4-2 and TRBJ2-7, with TRBD1 matching 7 bases. The CDR3 length is 14 residues. Germline V lookup: CDR1 LGHNA, CDR2 YNFKEQ. Trimming removed 1 base from V and 3 bases from J; junction bases left unmatched: 3. The CDR3: CASSQGNRGYEQYF. The CDR3 bases are TGTGCCAGCAGCCAAGGAAACAGGGGCTACGAGCAGTACTTC.

This clone was seen just once. V is TRBV6-5 and J is TRBJ2-7, with no clear D. The CDR3 loop spans 14 amino acids. Germline CDR1 and CDR2: MNHEY and SVGAGI. V was shortened by 4 bases and J by 0 bases, with 10 bases between the two germline ends. The CDR3 reads CASSSPGSSYEQYF. CDR3 sequence (DNA): TGTGCCAGCAGTTCCCCAGGCAGCTCCTACGAGCAGTACTTC.

With respect to this clone: This sample also contains other DNA sequences that code for the same CDR3. V usage is TRBV18 and J usage is TRBJ2-7; 9 bases match TRBD2. Germline trimming cut 0 bases from V and 4 bases from J; bases unmatched to any gene: 1. The germline V gene has CDR1 KGHSH and CDR2 LQKENI. The CDR3 sequence is 14 residues long. CDR3 residues: CASSPPSGRYEQYF. CDR3 nucleotides: TGTGCCAGCTCACCACCTAGCGGGAGATACGAGCAGTACTTC.

This rearrangement joins TRBV14 to TRBJ1-2; TRBD1 might be the D (6 bases). Germline V gene data show CDR1 as SGHDN and CDR2 as FVKESK. There are 11 residues in the CDR3. Deletions cut 6 bases from V and 8 bases from J, with 10 bases between. CDR3 in DNA: TGTGCCAGCAGTCTCCAGGGGGGCTACACCTTC. Protein: CASSLQGGYTF.

This clone was observed a handful of times. The CDR3 loop is CSVEADRNTIYF. For the CDR3, the DNA is TGCAGCGTTGAGGCTGATAGAAACACCATATATTTT. The gene calls are TRBV29-1 and TRBJ1-3; D is ambiguous. Trimming took 3 bases from V and 5 from J, leaving 8 bases between them. Per the germline V gene, CDR1 is SQVTM and CDR2 is ANQGSEA. This CDR3 spans 12 amino acids.

This clone was seen a few times. CDR3 bases: TGTGCCAGCAGCACGGGAGGGTGGGCCGGGGAGCTGTTTTTT. Translation: CASSTGGWAGELFF. V usage is TRBV27 and J usage is TRBJ2-2, with 8 nucleotides matching TRBD2. The CDR3 sequence is 14 residues long. V dropped 6 bases and J dropped 6; count of bases not matched to a gene: 6. Germline assignment: CDR1 MNHEY and CDR2 SMNVEV (reference sequence).

The sample holds one count of this clone. The chain couples TRBV27 to TRBJ2-2; 10 nucleotides agree with TRBD1. The junction had 9 bases not matched to a gene; V was cut back by 6 bases and J by 5 bases. The CDR3 has 16 amino acids. The germline V gene has CDR1 MNHEY and CDR2 SMNVEV (reference sequence). CDR3 region: CASSLFRTGGTGELFF. The CDR3 DNA reads as TGTGCCAGCAGCCTCTTTAGGACAGGGGGTACCGGGGAGCTGTTTTTT.

This clone was seen a single time. V usage is TRBV14 and J usage is TRBJ2-7, with TRBD2 identical over 11 bases. V shed 1 base and J 3 bases; nucleotides not matched to a gene: 2. Germline CDR1 SGHDN, CDR2 FVKESK. CDR3 size: 15 residues. The CDR3 spells CASSQGLAGIYEQYF. The CDR3 DNA sequence: TGTGCCAGCAGCCAAGGACTAGCGGGGATCTACGAGCAGTACTTC.

This clone was detected only a few times. The chain carries TRBV2 and TRBJ1-6, with TRBD1 matching 9 bases. CDR1 and CDR2 (germline): SNHLY, FYNNEI. The CDR3 covers 14 residues. The trim removed 4 bases at V and 6 bases at J, leaving 1 base unmatched. In DNA form, the CDR3 reads TGTGCCAGCAGTGGACAGGGGGGTAATTCACCCCTCCACTTT. It translates to CASSGQGGNSPLHF.

This chain uses TRBV6-4 with TRBJ2-1; 10 nucleotides align to TRBD2. V was pared by 6 bases and J by 4 bases, with 6 bases of the junction left unmatched. CDR1 is MRHNA and CDR2 is SNTAGT in the germline V gene. The length of the CDR3 is 15 residues. The DNA for the CDR3 is TGTGCCAGCAGCGAACTAGCGGGGACATACAATGAGCAGTTCTTC. Its protein is CASSELAGTYNEQFF.

This clone occurred a few times. The chain is built from TRBV5-6 and TRBJ2-5; maybe TRBD2 (5 bases). The CDR3 spans 14 residues. Per germline, CDR1 SGHDT and CDR2 YYEEEE. V lost 0 bases and J 1 base, leaving 7 bases between the germline ends. The CDR3 sequence is CASSLGLSQETQYF. The CDR3 DNA follows: TGTGCCAGCAGCTTGGGACTAAGCCAAGAGACCCAGTACTTC.

V and J are TRBV15 and TRBJ2-2; D remains ambiguous. V lost 0 bases and J 4 bases, leaving 12 bases between the germline ends. CDR1 and CDR2 from the germline V gene are LNHNV and YYDKDF (reference sequence). This CDR3 contains 16 residues. For the CDR3, the DNA is TGTGCCACCAGCAGAGATCGAGTAGTTGTCACCGGGGAGCTGTTTTTT. Translating gives CATSRDRVVVTGELFF.

The gene calls are TRBV11-2 and TRBJ1-5; 9 positions agree with TRBD1. Germline assignment: CDR1 SGHAT and CDR2 FQNNGV. The CDR3 is made up of 16 amino acids. Unmatched junction bases numbered 7, after V lost 2 bases and J lost 5 bases. The CDR3 nucleotides read TGTGCCAGCAGCTTAAGGACAGGGGCGGCGGATCAGCCCCAGCATTTT. Translated: CASSLRTGAADQPQHF.

This clone came up a few times. Other DNA sequences in this sample translate to the same CDR3. The J gene is TRBJ2-5, the V gene TRBV6-6; 7 nucleotides align to TRBD1. J gave up 1 base and V 5 bases, and 7 bases lay outside the gene matches. Germline V CDR1 and CDR2: MNHNY, SVGAGI (reference sequence). CDR3 length: 15 amino acids. CDR3 sequence: CASSIQGLGQETQYF. The CDR3 bases are TGTGCCAGCAGTATACAGGGGTTAGGCCAAGAGACCCAGTACTTC.

The CDR3: CASFYDVTGGTEAFF. The CDR3 DNA reads TGTGCCAGCTTTTATGACGTAACCGGGGGCACTGAAGCTTTCTTT. This chain links TRBV18 with TRBJ1-1; tentative D call: TRBD1 (5 bases). The V and J ends lost 7 bases and 4 bases respectively, with 19 bases between them. The CDR3 length is 15 residues. The V gene's germline CDR1 is KGHSH and CDR2 LQKENI.

The chain uses TRBV13 and TRBJ2-3; D not certain. Germline CDR1 PRHDT, CDR2 FYEKMQ (reference sequence). Trimming removed 5 bases from V and 1 base from J, with 16 bases in between. The CDR3 sequence is 16 residues long. CDR3 amino acids: CASSPPKPAGTDTQYF. The CDR3 nucleotides are TGTGCCAGCAGCCCCCCTAAGCCCGCCGGCACAGATACGCAGTATTTT.

The chain couples TRBV11-3 to TRBJ1-4, with D perhaps matching TRBD1 (5 bases). The CDR3 loop spans 16 amino acids. Germline V CDR1 and CDR2: SGHNT, YENEEA. V was pared by 6 bases and J by 1 base, with 15 bases between. CDR3 DNA sequence: TGTGCCAGCAGTTTATATGCGGGGCAAACTAATGAAAAACTGTTTTTT. Its translation is CASSLYAGQTNEKLFF.

This clone was seen a handful of times. The chain employs TRBV29-1 and TRBJ2-3; possible D gene TRBD2, 6 bases. CDR3 length: 12 residues. Trimming took 2 bases from V and 4 from J, leaving 7 bases between them. Germline CDR1 and CDR2: SQVTM and ANQGSEA. CDR3 sequence reads: CSVEREADTQYF. CDR3 sequence (DNA): TGCAGCGTTGAAAGGGAGGCAGATACGCAGTATTTT.

This chain links TRBV5-1 with TRBJ2-5; the D is unclear. The tail of the sequence fits TRBJ2-7 better, so the J call may be wrong. The CDR3 covers 15 residues. Germline CDR1 is SGHRS and CDR2 is YFSETQ. CDR3 region: CASTLTTGVSYEQYF. The CDR3 coding sequence is TGCGCCAGCACCCTCACAACGGGTGTTTCCTACGAGCAGTACTTC.

This chain joins TRBV6-1 and TRBJ2-7, with D hard to call. CDR1 is MNHNS, CDR2 SASEGT, per germline. CDR3 length: 13 amino acids. V was clipped by 5 bases and J by 3 bases, with 11 bases between them. The CDR3 is CASSSPGYYEQYF. CDR3 DNA sequence: TGTGCCAGCAGTTCCCCGGGTTACTACGAGCAGTACTTC.

A single count supports this clone. The J gene is TRBJ1-5, the V gene TRBV7-2; D is ambiguous. The CDR3 has 15 amino acids. CDR1 and CDR2 from the germline V gene are SGHTA and FQGNSA. V dropped 1 base and J dropped 4 bases, with 11 bases sitting between them. CDR3 sequence reads: CASSLVSGTNQPQHF. Written as DNA, the CDR3 is TGTGCCAGCAGCTTAGTATCAGGAACTAATCAGCCCCAGCATTTT.

This clone appeared a few times. V and J are TRBV5-1 and TRBJ2-2; TRBD2 matches at 7 bases. The CDR3 runs 16 residues. CDR1 SGHRS and CDR2 YFSETQ come from the germline V gene. Germline trimming cut 0 bases from V and 2 bases from J; bases unmatched to any gene: 4. CDR3 sequence (DNA): TGCGCCAGCAGCTTGGGTCTAGCGGTCAACACCGGGGAGCTGTTTTTT. This gives the protein CASSLGLAVNTGELFF.

The chain joins TRBV18 to TRBJ1-1; a weak D match, TRBD1 (6 bases). The V gene lost 0 bases and the J gene lost 11 bases, with 19 bases spanning the gap. The CDR3 length is 15 residues. Germline loops: CDR1 KGHSH, CDR2 LQKENI. CDR3 in amino acids: CASSPPRGGALGAFF. The CDR3 nucleotides read TGTGCCAGCTCACCACCGCGAGGGGGAGCTTTGGGGGCTTTCTTT.

The chain recombines TRBV9 with TRBJ1-2; D uncertain. The CDR3 has 13 amino acids. Trimming removed 0 bases at V and 2 bases at J, with 5 bases between. Germline V gene lookup returns CDR1 SGDLS and CDR2 YYNGEE. CDR3 nucleotides: TGTGCCAGCAGCGTAGGTCTCAACTATGGCTACACCTTC. Translating gives CASSVGLNYGYTF.

V usage is TRBV2 and J usage is TRBJ1-2, with 7 bases that match TRBD1. The CDR3 spans 15 residues. J gave up 0 bases and V 6 bases, and 7 bases lay outside the gene matches. CDR1 and CDR2 from the germline V gene are SNHLY and FYNNEI. Written as DNA, the CDR3 is TGTGCCAGCAGCCTGGGACAGAATCCTAACTATGGCTACACCTTC. Protein: CASSLGQNPNYGYTF. The full variable domain, in which reference TRBV2 and TRBJ1-2 provide the parts outside the CDR3, is EPEVTQTPSHQVTQMGQEVILRCVPISNHLYFYWYRQILGQKVEFLVSFYNNEISEKSEIFDDQFSVERPDGSNFTLKIRSTKLEDSAMYFCASSLGQNPNYGYTFGSGTRLTVV.

The CDR3 protein is CASSFGRVAQQYF. In DNA, the CDR3 is TGTGCCAGCAGCTTCGGCAGGGTTGCTCAGCAGTACTTC. The chain has TRBV5-6 and TRBJ2-7, with D possibly being TRBD1 (5 bases). Germline V lookup: CDR1 SGHDT, CDR2 YYEEEE. Trimming stripped 2 bases from V and 8 bases from J, with 14 bases between. This CDR3 is 13 amino acids long.

This clone was seen only once. The chain joins TRBV6-1 to TRBJ2-1; no firm D call. CDR3 size: 15 residues. The V gene lost 5 bases and the J gene lost 0 bases, with 11 bases spanning the gap. Germline-derived CDR1 and CDR2 are MNHNS and SASEGT. CDR3 bases: TGTGCCAGCAGTAGCGACCCGAACTCCTACAATGAGCAGTTCTTC. Its translation: CASSSDPNSYNEQFF.

This chain joins TRBV6-5 and TRBJ2-2; the D is unclear. CDR3 length: 13 amino acids. CDR1 and CDR2 from the germline V gene are MNHEY and SVGAGI. The V and J ends lost 5 bases and 4 bases respectively, with 8 bases between them. The chain's CDR3 is CASSRVLTGELFF. In DNA form, the CDR3 reads TGTGCCAGCAGTCGGGTCCTCACCGGGGAGCTGTTTTTT.

This clone was detected a few times. The chain recombines TRBV6-5 with TRBJ2-3; TRBD2 matches 13 bases. J gave up 3 bases and V 4 bases, and 4 bases lay outside the gene matches. The germline CDR1 and CDR2 sequences are MNHEY and SVGAGI. The CDR3 has 16 amino acids. CDR3 loop: CASSSWTSGSTDTQYF. CDR3 coding DNA: TGTGCCAGCAGTTCCTGGACTAGCGGGAGTACAGATACGCAGTATTTT.